This T cell receptor (beta chain) was recorded in a study of metastatic and nonmetastatic thyroid tumors. Background on the study: Patients with malignant and benign thyroid disease provided blood and tumor or nodule tissue, whose repertoires were compared. Whole-study findings and limits: Within blood and tumor, benign nodules reportedly had significantly lower TCR beta diversity than malignant thyroid tumors did.

Details on this clone: Its matching antigen is unknown.

MiXCR re-clonotyped the PCR reads for TCRdb. The table has 35,000 to 40,000 clones, roughly a sixth seen once. Thyroid surgery had not been preceded by any treatment in any patient. Specimen: tumor tissue. This clonotype was sampled from a female donor with papillary thyroid cancer or a benign thyroid nodule (not recorded which). Some clones in this sample may be carry-over from other donors' samples.

The CDR3 region is CASSFNWVPGEQYF. The CDR3 nucleotides are TGTGCCAGCAGTTTCAATTGGGTTCCCGGCGAGCAGTACTTC. The V call is TRBV12-3 or TRBV12-4, the J call TRBJ2-7; D gene ambiguous. CDR3 length equals 14 residues. V was clipped by 3 bases and J by 6 bases, with 15 bases between them.